The T cell receptor beta chain under discussion was sequenced for a study of shared clonotypes between healthy human individuals. The repertoire was sequenced with immunoSEQ multiplex PCR; TCRdb's copy has only in-frame clones and lacks some. The sample has 300,000 to 400,000 clones, around four fifths seen once; the top ten hold about 10%. The CDR3 covers 13 residues. V was shortened by 5 bases and J by 7 bases, with 14 bases between the two germline ends. The V gene's germline CDR1 is SSHAT and CDR2 FNYEAQ (reference sequence). The TCR sequence derives from a man under 40 in good health. The chain is built from TRBV7-7 and TRBJ2-5; D might be TRBD1 (7 bases). Material for sequencing was memory CD4+ T cells sorted from blood. Noted subset: CD45RA-negative fraction. The CDR3: CASSPRQGGTQYF. The CDR3 DNA sequence: TGTGCCAGCAGCCCAAGACAGGGAGGGACCCAGTACTTC.